Listed here is a single T cell receptor (beta chain). The sample comes from a study of T cells after yellow fever vaccination. The CDR3 totals 14 residues. Trimming at V came to 7 bases and at J to 3 bases, leaving 6 bases not matched to a gene. Each CDR3 protein gets one entry after TCRdb re-called the 5' RACE reads with MiXCR. Among 350,000 to 450,000 distinct CDR3 sequences listed, 6.2% were seen once. The chain recombines TRBV12-3 or TRBV12-4 with TRBJ2-7, with 10 bases aligning to TRBD2. Sequences were derived from PBMCs, sampled 5 days after the yellow fever booster vaccination. The clonotype comes from a man aged 30-40 years who received the YFV17D yellow fever vaccine. DNA for the CDR3: TGTGCCAGCAACCTAGCGGGAGTGGACTACGAGCAGTACTTC. Translating it yields CASNLAGVDYEQYF.